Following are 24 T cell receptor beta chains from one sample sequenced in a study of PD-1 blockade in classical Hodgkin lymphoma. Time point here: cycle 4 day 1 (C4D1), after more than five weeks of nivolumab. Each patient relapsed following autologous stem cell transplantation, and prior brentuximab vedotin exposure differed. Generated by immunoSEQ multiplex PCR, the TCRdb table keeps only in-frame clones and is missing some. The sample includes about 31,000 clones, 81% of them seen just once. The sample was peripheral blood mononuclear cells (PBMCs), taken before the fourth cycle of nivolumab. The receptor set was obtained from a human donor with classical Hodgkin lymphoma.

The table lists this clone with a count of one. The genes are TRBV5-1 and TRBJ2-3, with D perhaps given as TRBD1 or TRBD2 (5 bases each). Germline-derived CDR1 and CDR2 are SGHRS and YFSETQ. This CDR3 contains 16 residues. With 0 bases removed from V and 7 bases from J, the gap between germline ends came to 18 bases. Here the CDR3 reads CASSLGGIINPNTQYF. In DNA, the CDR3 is TGCGCCAGCAGCTTGGGGGGGATCATTAATCCTAATACGCAGTATTTT.

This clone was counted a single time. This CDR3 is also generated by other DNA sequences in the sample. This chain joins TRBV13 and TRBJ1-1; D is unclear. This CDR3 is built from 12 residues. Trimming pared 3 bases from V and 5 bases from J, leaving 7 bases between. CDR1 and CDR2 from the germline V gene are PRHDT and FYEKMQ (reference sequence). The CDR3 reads CASSFVQTEAFF. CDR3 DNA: TGTGCCAGCAGCTTTGTTCAAACTGAAGCTTTCTTT.

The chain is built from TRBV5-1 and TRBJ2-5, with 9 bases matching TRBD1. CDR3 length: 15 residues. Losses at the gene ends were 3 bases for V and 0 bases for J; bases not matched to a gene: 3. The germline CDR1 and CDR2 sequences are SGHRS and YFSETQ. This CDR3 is CASSSDRGHQETQYF. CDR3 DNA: TGCGCCAGCAGCTCGGACAGGGGACACCAAGAGACCCAGTACTTC.

For the CDR3, the DNA is TGTGCCAGCAGCTTGGCCGGGCCATTTCAAGAGACCCAGTACTTC. Its translation is CASSLAGPFQETQYF. This chain connects TRBV5-5 to TRBJ2-5; D gene unclear. The V gene lost 0 bases and the J gene lost 2 bases, with 11 bases spanning the gap. This CDR3 has 15 amino acids. From germline, CDR1 is SGHKS and CDR2 YYEKEE (reference sequence).

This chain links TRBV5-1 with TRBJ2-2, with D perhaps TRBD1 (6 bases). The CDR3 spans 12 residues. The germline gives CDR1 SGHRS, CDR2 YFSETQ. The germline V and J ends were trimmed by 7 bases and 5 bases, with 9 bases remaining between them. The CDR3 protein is CASGRGTGELFF. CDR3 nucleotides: TGCGCCAGCGGCAGGGGAACCGGGGAGCTGTTTTTT.

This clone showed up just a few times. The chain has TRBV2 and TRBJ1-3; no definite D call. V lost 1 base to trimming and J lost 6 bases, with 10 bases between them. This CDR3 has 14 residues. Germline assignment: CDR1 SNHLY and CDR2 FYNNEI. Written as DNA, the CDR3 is TGTGCCAGCAGTGAAGGCGCTTGGGAAAACACCATATATTTT. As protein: CASSEGAWENTIYF. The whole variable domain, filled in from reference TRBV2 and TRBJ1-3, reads EPEVTQTPSHQVTQMGQEVILRCVPISNHLYFYWYRQILGQKVEFLVSFYNNEISEKSEIFDDQFSVERPDGSNFTLKIRSTKLEDSAMYFCASSEGAWENTIYFGEGSWLTVV.

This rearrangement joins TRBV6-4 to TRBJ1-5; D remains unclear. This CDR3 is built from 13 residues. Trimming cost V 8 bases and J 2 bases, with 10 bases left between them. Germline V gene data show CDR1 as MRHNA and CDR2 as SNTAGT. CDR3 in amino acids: CASGGQRNQPQHF. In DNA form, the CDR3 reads TGTGCCAGCGGAGGGCAACGCAATCAGCCCCAGCATTTT.

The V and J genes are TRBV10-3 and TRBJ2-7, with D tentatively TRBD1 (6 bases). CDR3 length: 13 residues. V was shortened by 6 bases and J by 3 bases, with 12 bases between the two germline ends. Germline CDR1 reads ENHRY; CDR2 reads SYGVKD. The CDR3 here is CAISGQSYYEQYF. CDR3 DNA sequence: TGTGCCATCAGCGGACAGTCGTACTACGAGCAGTACTTC.

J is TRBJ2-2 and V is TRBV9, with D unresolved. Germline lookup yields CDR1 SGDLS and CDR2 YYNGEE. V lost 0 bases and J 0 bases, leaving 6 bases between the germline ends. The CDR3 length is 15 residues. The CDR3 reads CASSVGPTNTGELFF. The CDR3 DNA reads TGTGCCAGCAGCGTAGGGCCTACGAACACCGGGGAGCTGTTTTTT.

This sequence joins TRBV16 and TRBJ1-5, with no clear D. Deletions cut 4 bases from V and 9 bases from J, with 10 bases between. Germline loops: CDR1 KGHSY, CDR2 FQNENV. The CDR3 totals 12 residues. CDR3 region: CASSPLDGPQHF. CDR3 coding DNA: TGTGCCAGCAGCCCACTCGATGGGCCCCAGCATTTT.

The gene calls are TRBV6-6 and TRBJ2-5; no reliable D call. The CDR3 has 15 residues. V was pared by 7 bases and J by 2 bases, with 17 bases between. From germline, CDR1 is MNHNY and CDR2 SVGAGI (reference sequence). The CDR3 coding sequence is TGTGCCAGCATAGGGCGGATTACAACGCAAGAGACCCAGTACTTC. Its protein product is CASIGRITTQETQYF.

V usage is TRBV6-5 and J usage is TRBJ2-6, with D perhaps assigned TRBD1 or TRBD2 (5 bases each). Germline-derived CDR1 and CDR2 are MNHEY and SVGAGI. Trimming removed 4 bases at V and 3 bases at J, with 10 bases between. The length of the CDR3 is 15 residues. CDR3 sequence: CASSSWDGGANVLTF. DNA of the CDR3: TGTGCCAGCAGTTCATGGGACGGTGGGGCCAACGTCCTGACTTTC.

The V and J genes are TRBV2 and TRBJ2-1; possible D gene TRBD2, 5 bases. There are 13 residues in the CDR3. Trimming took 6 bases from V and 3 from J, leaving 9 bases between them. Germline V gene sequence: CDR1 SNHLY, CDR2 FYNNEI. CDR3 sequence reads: CASRPAGYNEQFF. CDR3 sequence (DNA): TGTGCCAGCAGGCCTGCGGGCTACAATGAGCAGTTCTTC.

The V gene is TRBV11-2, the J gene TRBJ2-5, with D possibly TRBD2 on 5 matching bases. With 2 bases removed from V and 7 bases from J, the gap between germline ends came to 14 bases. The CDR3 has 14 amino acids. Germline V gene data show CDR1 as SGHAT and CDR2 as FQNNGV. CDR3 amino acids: CASSLSSGGGTQYF. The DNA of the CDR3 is TGTGCCAGCAGCTTATCCAGCGGTGGCGGGACCCAGTACTTC. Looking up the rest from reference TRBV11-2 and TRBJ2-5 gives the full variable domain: EAGVAQSPRYKIIEKRQSVAFWCNPISGHATLYWYQQILGQGPKLLIQFQNNGVVDDSQLPKDRFSAERLKGVDSTLKIQPAKLEDSAVYLCASSLSSGGGTQYFGPGTRLLVL.

In nucleotides, the CDR3 is TGTGCCAGCAGCGTAGGTGTGACAGGGACTAGCTATGGCTACACCTTC. It codes for CASSVGVTGTSYGYTF. The rearrangement links TRBV9 to TRBJ1-2; 7 bases line up with TRBD1. Germline assignment: CDR1 SGDLS and CDR2 YYNGEE. V was clipped by 0 bases and J by 4 bases; unmatched bases: 9. This CDR3 has 16 amino acids.

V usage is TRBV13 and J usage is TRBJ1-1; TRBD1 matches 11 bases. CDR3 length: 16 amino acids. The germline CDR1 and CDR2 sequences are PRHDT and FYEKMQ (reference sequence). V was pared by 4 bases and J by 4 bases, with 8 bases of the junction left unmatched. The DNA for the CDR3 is TGTGCCAGCAGCTCCCGGGACAGGGGGAGGGCCACTGAAGCTTTCTTT. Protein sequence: CASSSRDRGRATEAFF.

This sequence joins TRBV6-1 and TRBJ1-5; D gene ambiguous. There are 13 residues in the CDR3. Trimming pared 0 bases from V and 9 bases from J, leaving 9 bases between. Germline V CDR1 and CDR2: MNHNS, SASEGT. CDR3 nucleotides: TGTGCCAGCAGTGAAGCTTGGGGTTGGCCCCAGCATTTT. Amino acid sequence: CASSEAWGWPQHF.

The CDR3 loop reads CASSELAQEGTEAFF. The CDR3 DNA is TGTGCCAGCAGTGAATTGGCGCAGGAGGGCACTGAAGCTTTCTTT. The rearrangement uses TRBV25-1 and TRBJ1-1; D is ambiguous. The CDR3 has 15 amino acids. V shed 1 base and J shed 4 bases, with 13 bases lying between them. Looked up from germline, CDR1 is MGHDK and CDR2 is SYGVNS. The variable domain in full, with the rest retrieved from reference TRBV25-1 and TRBJ1-1, is EADIYQTPRYLVIGTGKKITLECSQTMGHDKMYWYQQDPGMELHLIHYSYGVNSTEKGDLSSESTVSRIRTEHFPLTLESARPSHTSQYLCASSELAQEGTEAFFGQGTRLTVV.

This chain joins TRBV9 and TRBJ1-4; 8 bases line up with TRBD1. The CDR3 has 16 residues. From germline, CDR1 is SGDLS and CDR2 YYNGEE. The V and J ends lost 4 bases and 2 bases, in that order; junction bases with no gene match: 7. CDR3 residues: CASSSGTGATNEKLFF. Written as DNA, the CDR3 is TGTGCCAGCAGCTCCGGGACAGGAGCGACTAATGAAAAACTGTTTTTT.

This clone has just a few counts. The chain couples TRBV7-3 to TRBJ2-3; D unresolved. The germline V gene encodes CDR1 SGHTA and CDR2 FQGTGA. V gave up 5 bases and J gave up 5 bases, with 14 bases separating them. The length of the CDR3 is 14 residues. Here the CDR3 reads CASSRNVVGDTQYF. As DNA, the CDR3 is TGTGCCAGCAGCCGGAACGTCGTGGGAGATACGCAGTATTTT. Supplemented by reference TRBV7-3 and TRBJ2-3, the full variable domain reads GAGVSQTPSNKVTEKGKYVELRCDPISGHTALYWYRQSLGQGPEFLIYFQGTGAADDSGLPNDRFFAVRPEGSVSTLKIQRTERGDSAVYLCASSRNVVGDTQYFGPGTRLTVL.

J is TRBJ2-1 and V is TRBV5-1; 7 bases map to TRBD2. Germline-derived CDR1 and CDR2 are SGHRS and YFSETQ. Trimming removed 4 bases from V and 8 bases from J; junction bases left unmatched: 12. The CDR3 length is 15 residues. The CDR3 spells CASSPRTRARHEQFF. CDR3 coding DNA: TGCGCCAGCAGCCCCCGGACTAGGGCGAGGCATGAGCAGTTCTTC.

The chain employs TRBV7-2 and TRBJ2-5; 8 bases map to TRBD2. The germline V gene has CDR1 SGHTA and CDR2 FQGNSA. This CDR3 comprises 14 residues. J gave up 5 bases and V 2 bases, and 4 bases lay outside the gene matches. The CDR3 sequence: CASSLRRGGETQYF. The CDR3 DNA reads TGTGCCAGCAGCTTACGTCGGGGGGGGGAGACCCAGTACTTC. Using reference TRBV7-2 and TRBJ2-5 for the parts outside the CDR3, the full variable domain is GAGVSQSPSNKVTEKGKDVELRCDPISGHTALYWYRQSLGQGLEFLIYFQGNSAPDKSGLPSDRFSAERTGGSVSTLTIQRTQQEDSAVYLCASSLRRGGETQYFGPGTRLLVL.

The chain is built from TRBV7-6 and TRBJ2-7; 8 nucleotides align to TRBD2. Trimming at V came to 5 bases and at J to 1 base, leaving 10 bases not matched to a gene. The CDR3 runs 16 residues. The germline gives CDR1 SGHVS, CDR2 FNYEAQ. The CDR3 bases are TGTGCCAGCAGCGCCGCGCTTAGCGGGAATTCCTACGAGCAGTACTTC. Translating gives CASSAALSGNSYEQYF.

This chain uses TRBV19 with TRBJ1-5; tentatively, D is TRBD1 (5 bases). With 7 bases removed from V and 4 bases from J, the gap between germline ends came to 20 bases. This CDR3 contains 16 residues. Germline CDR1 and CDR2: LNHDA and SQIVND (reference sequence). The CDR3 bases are TGTGCCAGTACCCCCCGGAGGGGATCGAAGAATCAGCCCCAGCATTTT. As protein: CASTPRRGSKNQPQHF.